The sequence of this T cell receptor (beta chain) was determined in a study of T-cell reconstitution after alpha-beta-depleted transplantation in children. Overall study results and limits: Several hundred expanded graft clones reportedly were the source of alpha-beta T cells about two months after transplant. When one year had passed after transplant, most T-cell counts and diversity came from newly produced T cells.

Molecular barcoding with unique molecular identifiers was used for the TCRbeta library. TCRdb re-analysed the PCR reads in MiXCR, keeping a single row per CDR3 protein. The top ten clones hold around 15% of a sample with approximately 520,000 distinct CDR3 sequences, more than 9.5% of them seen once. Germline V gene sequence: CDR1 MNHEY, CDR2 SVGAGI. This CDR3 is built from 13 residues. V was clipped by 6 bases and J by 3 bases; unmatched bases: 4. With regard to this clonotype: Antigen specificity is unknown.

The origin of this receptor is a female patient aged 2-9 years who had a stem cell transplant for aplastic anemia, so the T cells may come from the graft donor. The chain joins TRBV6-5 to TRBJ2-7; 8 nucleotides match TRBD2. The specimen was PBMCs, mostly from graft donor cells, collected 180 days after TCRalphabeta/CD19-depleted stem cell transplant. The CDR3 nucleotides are TGTGCCAGCAGGCTTAGCGGGAACTACGAGCAGTACTTC. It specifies CASRLSGNYEQYF.